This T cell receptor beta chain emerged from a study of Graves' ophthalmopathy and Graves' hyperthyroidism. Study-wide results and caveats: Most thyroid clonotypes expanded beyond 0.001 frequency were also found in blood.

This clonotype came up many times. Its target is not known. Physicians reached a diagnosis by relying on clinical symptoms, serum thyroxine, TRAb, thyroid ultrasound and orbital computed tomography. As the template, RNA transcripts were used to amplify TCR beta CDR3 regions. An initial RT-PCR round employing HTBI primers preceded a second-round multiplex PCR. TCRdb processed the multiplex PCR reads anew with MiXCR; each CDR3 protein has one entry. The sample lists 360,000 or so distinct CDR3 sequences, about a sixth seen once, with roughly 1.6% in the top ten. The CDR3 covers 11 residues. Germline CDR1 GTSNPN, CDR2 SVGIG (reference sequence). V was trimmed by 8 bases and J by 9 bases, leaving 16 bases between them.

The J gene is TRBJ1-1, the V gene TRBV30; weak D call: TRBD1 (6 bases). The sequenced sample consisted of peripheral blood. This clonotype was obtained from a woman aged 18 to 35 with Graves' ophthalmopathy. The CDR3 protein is CALKGGAKAFF. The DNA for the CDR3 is TGTGCCCTTAAGGGGGGCGCGAAAGCTTTCTTT.